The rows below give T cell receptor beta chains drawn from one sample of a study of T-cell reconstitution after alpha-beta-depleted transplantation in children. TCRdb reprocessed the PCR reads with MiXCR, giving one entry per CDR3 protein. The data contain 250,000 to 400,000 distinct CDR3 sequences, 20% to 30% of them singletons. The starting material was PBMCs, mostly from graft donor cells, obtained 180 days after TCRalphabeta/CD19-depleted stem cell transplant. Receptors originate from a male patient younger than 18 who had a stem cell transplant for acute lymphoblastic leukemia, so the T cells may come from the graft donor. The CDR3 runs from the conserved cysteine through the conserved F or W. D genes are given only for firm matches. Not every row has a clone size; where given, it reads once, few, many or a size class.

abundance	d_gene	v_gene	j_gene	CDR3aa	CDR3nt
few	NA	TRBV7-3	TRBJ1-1	CASSFRGSTEAFF	TGTGCCAGCAGCTTTAGGGGGAGTACTGAAGCTTTCTTT
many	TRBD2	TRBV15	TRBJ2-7	CATRREGVYEQYF	TGTGCCACCCGTCGGGAGGGAGTCTACGAGCAGTACTTC
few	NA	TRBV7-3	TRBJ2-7	CASSTLGGLGEQYF	TGTGCCAGCAGCACACTAGGAGGACTTGGGGAGCAGTACTTC
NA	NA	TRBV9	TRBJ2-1	CASSVDGLEGEQFF	TGTGCCAGCAGCGTAGATGGTCTGGAGGGCGAGCAGTTCTTC
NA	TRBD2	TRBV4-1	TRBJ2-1	CASSQDLAGTYNEQFF	TGCGCCAGCAGCCAAGATCTAGCGGGGACCTACAATGAGCAGTTCTTC
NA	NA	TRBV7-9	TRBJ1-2	CASSLGSLHGYTF	TGTGCCAGCAGCTTGGGGAGCCTTCATGGCTACACCTTC
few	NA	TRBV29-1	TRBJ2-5	CSVAPYQETQYF	TGCAGCGTTGCCCCGTACCAAGAGACCCAGTACTTC
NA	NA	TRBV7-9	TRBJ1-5	CASSKARGGVQPQHF	TGTGCCAGCAGTAAGGCGCGAGGGGGTGTGCAGCCCCAGCATTTT
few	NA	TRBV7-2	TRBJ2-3	CASSLNWATDTQYF	TGTGCCAGCAGCCTAAACTGGGCCACAGATACGCAGTATTTT
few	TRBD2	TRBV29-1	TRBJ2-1	CSVEDGSVAGGPGGQFF	TGCAGCGTTGAAGACGGTTCGGTAGCGGGAGGGCCTGGCGGGCAGTTCTTC
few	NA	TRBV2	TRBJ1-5	CASLDGAMAGNQPQHF	TGTGCCAGCTTGGACGGGGCGATGGCTGGCAATCAGCCCCAGCATTTT
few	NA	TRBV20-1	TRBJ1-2	CSARVRYRANYGYTF	TGCAGTGCTAGAGTCCGATACAGGGCTAACTATGGCTACACCTTC
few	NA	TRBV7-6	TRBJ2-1	CASSLASNEQFF	TGTGCCAGCAGCTTAGCCTCCAATGAGCAGTTCTTC